The subject of this entry is one TCR beta chain. Its antigen is still unknown. These data belong to a study of shared clonotypes between healthy human individuals. Study outcomes and limitations: Memory subsets generally showed lower estimated richness than naive subsets. Depth was large, yet rarefaction showed that sorted-subset sequencing was incomplete.

Generated by immunoSEQ multiplex PCR, the TCRdb table keeps only in-frame clones and is missing some. The sample carries 2 million to 2.5 million clones, 85% to 95% recorded once. Germline CDR1 and CDR2: LGHNT and FRNRAP. V lost 6 bases and J 0 bases, leaving 15 bases between the germline ends. This CDR3 is 16 amino acids long. Naive CD8 cells lacked CD45RO, underwent positive selection for CCR7 and left out terminally differentiated effector memory CD45RA+ cells. The chain couples TRBV12-5 to TRBJ1-3, with D hard to call. The sequenced sample was naive CD8+ T cells from PBMCs. This TCR came from a man aged 18 to 30 in good health. Some clones in this sample may be carry-over from other donors' samples. As DNA, the CDR3 is TGTGCTAGTGGAGATGGCACAGCGACCTCTGGAAACACCATATATTTT. Translating gives CASGDGTATSGNTIYF.